This TCR beta chain derives from a study of blood T cell repertoires in COVID-19 (dated by TCRdb to about 2020). With regard to the full study: The collaborator samples originated in the United States, Italy and Spain and spanned the acute and convalescent phases of COVID-19. Subjects who had been exposed to COVID-19, were actively infected with it, or had recovered from it provided the deeply sampled blood TCRbeta repertoires that made up the dataset. Where HLA class I and class II types were available, the types were taken from metadata supplied by the sample provider, not from assay-based typing. A de-identified subject ID, COVID-19 status, age in years and sex were almost always included in the sample metadata. Samples came from the ongoing ImmuneRACE study (first 160 participants) plus 1,254 subjects from 6 global collaborators. The material from the prospective study consisted of cDNA or gDNA derived from T cells, B-cell-depleted T cells, or PBMCs. The repertoires were released in a freely available public database meant as a resource for research on the immune response to SARS-CoV-2.

Beyond this particular receptor, the publication reports: How much clinical and demographic metadata was included differed by source and by participant, and the metadata was provided uncurated.

Unmatched junction bases come to 8, with V trimmed by 3 bases and J by 0 bases. In the germline V gene, CDR1 corresponds to SGDLS and CDR2 to YYNGEE. From its cysteine to its phenylalanine, the CDR3 spans 18 amino acids. Kept here is only the CDR3 DNA, which spans 54 bases and is read in frame from base 1. Whole blood was collected in K2EDTA tubes by collaborating institutions according to the institutions' own protocols. Collaborator samples were shipped for TCRbeta analysis as frozen whole blood, isolated PBMCs, or DNA extracted from either sample type. Comment on this clone: Its antigen remains unidentified. Base qualities are not recorded, but no much larger clone differs from it by a single base.

TCRbeta CDR3 regions were amplified from genomic DNA using the immunoSEQ Assay, a bias-controlled multiplex PCR. The published analysis was carried out like this. Within the assay, amplification of reference gene primers was used to estimate how many nucleated cells each sample contained. To quantify the absolute abundance of each unique TCRbeta CDR3 rearrangement, sequence reads were collapsed and filtered. For each sample, productive Simpson clonality was calculated as the square root of Simpson's diversity index across productive rearrangements. TCRdb retrieved this table from immuneACCESS and kept in-frame rearrangements only. Not all clones are present; in checked studies, unresolved V genes account for under half, and no reason is known for the remainder. Clonal size and the V and J genes are those of that table, whereas D and trimming came from the DNA. For this sample there are more than 150,000 clones; roughly 80% appear just once. The ten top clones hold over 13% of the sample.

The clonotype was recovered from a man younger than 40 with active or convalescent COVID-19. Material: peripheral blood. The V and J segments used are TRBV9 and TRBJ2-6, with 8 bases aligning to TRBD1. Here is the DNA: TGTGCCAGCAGCGCCGGGGACAGGTTCCTCTCTGGGGCCAACGTCCTGACTTTC. It is translated as CASSAGDRFLSGANVLTF. Reference TRBV9 and TRBJ2-6 genes cover what lies past the CDR3, so the full variable domain is DSGVTQTPKHLITATGQRVTLRCSPRSGDLSVYWYQQSLDQGLQFLIQYYNGEERAKGNILERFSAQQFPDLHSELNLSSLELGDSALYFCASSAGDRFLSGANVLTFGAGSRLTVL.